The sequence of this T cell receptor beta chain was determined in a study of lymphopenia after photon versus proton radiotherapy. Study-level results: In patients who died, overall survival fell as post-nadir TCR diversity dropped more. Survival link was tested only in deceased patients; proton benefit remains a possibility. Relative stability marked proton patients; photon patients lost diversity and naive cells.

About this clone itself: The antigen is undetermined.

The germline gives CDR1 SGHTA, CDR2 FQGNSA. The CDR3 sequence is 14 residues long. V was pared by 1 base and J by 7 bases, with 11 bases between. The protocol was immunoSEQ multiplex PCR, while the TCRdb copy is restricted to in-frame clones and leaves out a portion. Counted here are 55,000 to 70,000 clones, approximately 91% occurring once; the ten biggest clones make up about 3.1%. The sample in question was peripheral blood, obtained from a patient treated with photon-based radiotherapy. The sequence was obtained from a woman aged 65 to 85 with pancreatic cancer. The rearrangement links TRBV7-2 to TRBJ1-5; D may be TRBD1 (6 bases). The CDR3 DNA reads TGTGCCAGCAGCTTAGTACAGGGTACCCAGCCCCAGCATTTT. Amino acid sequence: CASSLVQGTQPQHF.